This entry lists 6 T cell receptor beta chains sequenced from one sample in a study of CD8 T cells in ankylosing spondylitis. TCRdb ran MiXCR on the 5' RACE reads and lists one entry per CDR3 protein. The table shows around 210,000 distinct CDR3 sequences, with roughly 8% occurring only once. Material: blood, either unsorted or a sorted T cell fraction (not recorded which). These receptors came from a female donor with ankylosing spondylitis or in good health (not recorded which).

This clonotype was recorded at least ten times. The chain has TRBV5-1 and TRBJ1-1; D is undetermined. This CDR3 is 14 amino acids long. Looked up from germline, CDR1 is SGHRS and CDR2 is YFSETQ. The V gene lost 3 bases and the J gene lost 7 bases, with 16 bases spanning the gap. As DNA, the CDR3 is TGCGCCAGCAGCTGGGGAGCCACTTCGGGTGAAGCTTTCTTT. Translating gives CASSWGATSGEAFF.

This clonotype was counted many times. The J gene is TRBJ2-2, the V gene TRBV4-2; D ambiguous. The CDR3 is made up of 13 amino acids. The V end lost 5 bases, the J end lost 5 bases, and 9 bases lay between the germline ends. Germline assignment: CDR1 LGHNA and CDR2 YNFKEQ. The CDR3 protein is CASSYDRTGELFF. CDR3 nucleotides: TGTGCCAGCAGCTACGACCGGACCGGGGAGCTGTTTTTT.

This clonotype has at least ten counts. The rearrangement links TRBV5-1 to TRBJ2-7; D is unclear. The CDR3 length is 14 residues. Trimming cost V 4 bases and J 2 bases, with 13 bases left between them. CDR1 and CDR2 (germline): SGHRS, YFSETQ. The CDR3 loop is CASSPTAYAYEQYF. The CDR3 nucleotides are TGCGCCAGCAGCCCTACAGCCTACGCCTACGAGCAGTACTTC. The complete variable domain, with remaining parts taken from reference TRBV5-1 and TRBJ2-7, reads KAGVTQTPRYLIKTRGQQVTLSCSPISGHRSVSWYQQTPGQGLQFLFEYFSETQRNKGNFPGRFSGRQFSNSRSEMNVSTLELGDSALYLCASSPTAYAYEQYFGPGTRLTVT.

At least ten counts were recorded for this clonotype. The chain uses TRBV15 and TRBJ1-1; a possible D gene is TRBD1 (6 bases). The germline gives CDR1 LNHNV, CDR2 YYDKDF (reference sequence). The CDR3 covers 15 residues. Trimming took off 0 bases at V and 10 bases at J, with 18 bases between the two ends. The CDR3 DNA reads TGTGCCACCAGCAGAGAACCACAGGGTGGGTTGATAGCTTTCTTT. It codes for CATSREPQGGLIAFF.

This clonotype was counted many times. V is TRBV20-1 and J is TRBJ2-3; TRBD2 is a possible D gene (6 bases). Germline V CDR1 and CDR2: DFQATT, SNEGSKA (reference sequence). Trimming cost V 1 base and J 5 bases, with 13 bases left between them. This CDR3 has 14 residues. The CDR3 coding sequence is TGCAGTGCTAGAGCCGGCGGGAAGGGAGATACGCAGTATTTT. It is translated as CSARAGGKGDTQYF.

This clonotype has a count of ten or more. The chain is built from TRBV5-6 and TRBJ2-1; D perhaps matches TRBD2 (6 bases). Trimming took 2 bases from V and 4 from J, leaving 10 bases between them. The length of the CDR3 is 14 residues. The V gene's germline CDR1 is SGHDT and CDR2 YYEEEE. The CDR3 protein is CASSLLAKYNEQFF. The CDR3 DNA is TGTGCCAGCAGCTTACTAGCTAAATACAATGAGCAGTTCTTC.